This T cell receptor (beta chain) emerged from a study of blood T cell repertoires in COVID-19. Looking at the study overall: From T cells, B-cell-depleted T cells, or PBMCs came the material, which was cDNA or gDNA.

The repertoire was sequenced with immunoSEQ multiplex PCR; TCRdb's copy has only in-frame clones and lacks some. The table has about 34,000 clones, approximately 81% seen once. The CDR3 spans 16 residues. The V gene's germline CDR1 is MNHNY and CDR2 SVGAGI (reference sequence). The V end was cut by 2 bases, the J end by 1 base, with 14 bases between. The sequence derives from a human donor with acute or convalescent COVID-19. The donor label of this sample is uncertain. The sequencing input was peripheral blood. The genes are TRBV6-6 and TRBJ1-1, with no clear D. The CDR3 DNA reads as TGTGCCAGCAGTTACGGTCTTAACAGAAAGAACACTGAAGCTTTCTTT. Translation: CASSYGLNRKNTEAFF.